The sequence of this T cell receptor beta chain was determined in a study of blood T cell repertoires in COVID-19. Study at large: T cells, B-cell-depleted T cells, or PBMCs provided the cDNA or gDNA that served as material.

This CDR3 contains 15 residues. The ends lost 0 bases at V and 7 bases at J; junction bases unmatched: 5. CDR1 and CDR2 from the germline V gene are MGHRA and YSYEKL. Seattle patient enrollment occurred during active infection, with longitudinal follow-up thereafter. Per the study methods: Reference gene primer amplification in the assay estimated nucleated cell counts. Some clones are missing from TCRdb's copy, which holds only in-frame ones; the method was immunoSEQ multiplex PCR. That table supplies the V and J calls and clone size; D and trimming were determined from the DNA. Found here are around 320,000 clones, 89% of them singletons; the top ten hold approximately 12%.

The chain joins TRBV4-1 to TRBJ2-1, with 8 nucleotides matching TRBD2. Sequencing input: peripheral blood. The receptor was derived from a woman in her twenties or thirties with COVID-19, enrolled during active disease. The CDR3: CASSQDASGYNEQFF. The CDR3 DNA is TGCGCCAGCAGCCAAGACGCTAGCGGGTATAATGAGCAGTTCTTC.